Listed below are T cell receptor beta chains from one sample, sequenced in a study of cytomegalovirus exposure and HLA in healthy donors. Assay: immunoSEQ multiplex PCR; the TCRdb copy retains only in-frame clones and omits some. The sample lists roughly 150,000 clones, about 75% occurring once. The sample taken for sequencing was PBMCs. These receptors were obtained from a female donor in good health and CMV-seronegative. Both conserved end residues are part of each CDR3. The order of the fields is CDR3 DNA, CDR3 protein, V gene, J gene, D gene, clone size, CDR3 length. The D gene is left open where the match is weak. Clone size appears in some rows only: once, few, many, or a class for an expanded clone.

TGTGCCAGCAGTTACGGGGGGGAGACCCAGTACTTC	CASSYGGETQYF	TRBV6-5	TRBJ2-5	-	few	12
TGTGCCACCCTCCCCGCCAAGCAGGGGCAGCCCCAGCATTTT	CATLPAKQGQPQHF	TRBV28	TRBJ1-5	-	once	14
TGTGCCAGCAGCCTAAGACAGGGGTGGGAGACCCAGTACTTC	CASSLRQGWETQYF	TRBV7-9	TRBJ2-5	TRBD1	once	14
TGTGCCAGCAGCTTGGGGACGGACCTCCGGGGTGCCGGGGAGCTGTTTTTT	CASSLGTDLRGAGELFF	TRBV5-6	TRBJ2-2	-	once	17
TGTGCCAGCAGCTTAGGAGCTAGCGGGAGCACAGATACGCAGTATTTT	CASSLGASGSTDTQYF	TRBV7-8	TRBJ2-3	TRBD2	-	16
TGTGCCAGCAGCGGGCAAGGGGGAGGGGGAGATGAGCAGTTCTTC	CASSGQGGGGDEQFF	TRBV9	TRBJ2-1	-	-	15
TGCGCCAGCAGCCAAGGGGGGACAACGGCTAACTATGGCTACACCTTC	CASSQGGTTANYGYTF	TRBV4-3	TRBJ1-2	-	-	16
TGTGCCAGCAGTTTGGGAGGAGGGGCTTTTAAAGGCTACACCTTC	CASSLGGGAFKGYTF	TRBV27	TRBJ1-2	-	-	15
TGTGCCAGCTGTCGTGGGGACAGCCAGCCCTGCGAGCAGTACTTC	CASCRGDSQPCEQYF	TRBV2	TRBJ2-7	TRBD1	-	15
TGTGCCAGTAGTCCTCGAGGGGGCGAGAGCTCCTACAATGAGCAGTTCTTC	CASSPRGGESSYNEQFF	TRBV19	TRBJ2-1	TRBD1	-	17
TGTGCCAGCAGTTTAAGGACAGCCCATCAGCCCCAGCATTTT	CASSLRTAHQPQHF	TRBV28	TRBJ1-5	-	-	14
TGTGCCAGCAGCTTAGGTGGTAGCCCGTATGAAGCTTTCTTT	CASSLGGSPYEAFF	TRBV7-2	TRBJ1-1	-	few	14
TGTGCCAGCAGTCTGCGGGCCTTGAACACTGAAGCTTTCTTT	CASSLRALNTEAFF	TRBV6-5	TRBJ1-1	-	-	14
TGTGCCAGCAGCCGCCGCGGAGCGGGTTCTTATACAGATACGCAGTATTTT	CASSRRGAGSYTDTQYF	TRBV2	TRBJ2-3	-	-	17
TGTGCCAGCGGAGCGGGAGGGCCGTACGAGCAGTACTTC	CASGAGGPYEQYF	TRBV9	TRBJ2-7	TRBD2	-	13
TGTGCCAGCTCACCGGGGAGTTTAAGCAATGAGCAGTTCTTC	CASSPGSLSNEQFF	TRBV18	TRBJ2-1	-	-	14
TGTGCCAGCTCACCGTCCCGGGACAATGAGCAGTTCTTC	CASSPSRDNEQFF	TRBV18	TRBJ2-1	-	-	13
TGTGCCAGCAGCGTAGAGGGGGCGCGGACCGGGGAGCTGTTTTTT	CASSVEGARTGELFF	TRBV9	TRBJ2-2	TRBD1	-	15
TGTGCCAGCAGCGCCCTAGCGACGCCGCTAGACTACGAGCAGTACTTC	CASSALATPLDYEQYF	TRBV11-2	TRBJ2-7	-	-	16
TGTGCCAGCAGTGAAGCTTCCGGAGGATCTTACAATGAGCAGTTCTTC	CASSEASGGSYNEQFF	TRBV6-1	TRBJ2-1	-	-	16
TGTGCCAGCAGGGCTAGTACAGGGAGAAGTGAGACTGAAGCTTTCTTT	CASRASTGRSETEAFF	TRBV6-6	TRBJ1-1	-	-	16
TGTGCCAGCAGGCGGTGGGAAGAGACCCAGTACTTC	CASRRWEETQYF	TRBV2	TRBJ2-5	-	few	12
TGTGCCAGCGGGGCACAGAACACTGAAGCTTTCTTT	CASGAQNTEAFF	TRBV2	TRBJ1-1	-	-	12
TGTGCCAGCAGCGGCCTCGGGACAGCTGGAAACACCATATATTTT	CASSGLGTAGNTIYF	TRBV7-2	TRBJ1-3	TRBD1	-	15
TGCGCCAGCAGCCCAGGATACAGGGGAGTGGCAGAGACCCAGTACTTC	CASSPGYRGVAETQYF	TRBV4-1	TRBJ2-5	TRBD1	-	16
TGTGCCAGCAGTATCGAAGGGGGCACTGAAGCTTTCTTT	CASSIEGGTEAFF	TRBV27	TRBJ1-1	-	-	13
TGTGCCAGCAGCTTGGGACAGAGCTCTGGAAACACCATATATTTT	CASSLGQSSGNTIYF	TRBV13	TRBJ1-3	TRBD1	once	15
TGTGCCAGTAGTATGGAGGCCACTCCCTACTCCTACGAGCAGTACTTC	CASSMEATPYSYEQYF	TRBV19	TRBJ2-7	-	-	16
TGTGCCAGCAGTTACCCAGGGGGCGCGCGGACTGAAGCTTTCTTT	CASSYPGGARTEAFF	TRBV6-5	TRBJ1-1	TRBD1	-	15
TGCAGCGCCCTAATAGCGAAAGGCTCCTACAATGAGCAATTCTTC	CSALIAKGSYNEQFF	TRBV29-1	TRBJ2-1	-	once	15
TGTGCCAGCAGCTTGACAGGGGACAATCAGCCCCAGCATTTT	CASSLTGDNQPQHF	TRBV7-2	TRBJ1-5	TRBD1	-	14
TGTGCCGCCGAAGGGGACACTTCACCCCTCCACTTT	CAAEGDTSPLHF	TRBV7-9	TRBJ1-6	-	-	12
TGCGCCAGCAGCTTGGTTGGGGCCTTCTCCTACAATGAGCAGTTCTTC	CASSLVGAFSYNEQFF	TRBV5-1	TRBJ2-1	-	few	16
TGCGCCAGCAGCTCTAGCTGGGGCACAGATACGCAGTATTTT	CASSSSWGTDTQYF	TRBV5-1	TRBJ2-3	-	few	14
TGTGCCTGGAGTGTGGTAGGGAGAAATGGCTACACCTTC	CAWSVVGRNGYTF	TRBV30	TRBJ1-2	-	-	13
TGCGCCAGCAGCCTAATTCCAACAGGAGTCCCTAACTATGGCTACACCTTC	CASSLIPTGVPNYGYTF	TRBV4-1	TRBJ1-2	-	-	17
TGCGCCAGCAGCCAAGGACTAGCGGTCTCCTACAATGAGCAGTTCTTC	CASSQGLAVSYNEQFF	TRBV4-3	TRBJ2-1	TRBD2	-	16
TGTGCCAGCAGTGAAGGGCGGGCTGAAGCTTTCTTT	CASSEGRAEAFF	TRBV25-1	TRBJ1-1	-	-	12
TGTGCCAGCAGCTTGGCTAGCGGGAACAATGAGCAGTTCTTC	CASSLASGNNEQFF	TRBV5-4	TRBJ2-1	TRBD2	few	14
TGCGCCAGCAGCCAAGCTGCGGCACAAGCTCAAGAGACCCAGTACTTC	CASSQAAAQAQETQYF	TRBV4-1	TRBJ2-5	-	-	16
TGTGCCTGGAGTGTACGTTGGGCAGGTGAAAAACTGTTTTTT	CAWSVRWAGEKLFF	TRBV30	TRBJ1-4	-	-	14
TGTGCCAGCAGCACCGACAGGGGCCAGAATCAGCCCCAGCATTTT	CASSTDRGQNQPQHF	TRBV6-5	TRBJ1-5	TRBD1	-	15
TGTGCCGGCAGCAGGACAAGCGGAAACACCATATATTTT	CAGSRTSGNTIYF	TRBV5-4	TRBJ1-3	-	-	13
TGCAGCGCGACTAGCGGGAGTACCGAGCAGTACTTC	CSATSGSTEQYF	TRBV29-1	TRBJ2-7	TRBD2	-	12
TGCGCCAGCAGCCAAGTGGCTAGCGCAAGCACAGATACGCAGTATTTT	CASSQVASASTDTQYF	TRBV4-3	TRBJ2-3	-	-	16
TGCGCCAGCAGCTCCGTCCCGGGACAGGGCTGGGGCACTGAAGCTTTCTTT	CASSSVPGQGWGTEAFF	TRBV5-1	TRBJ1-1	TRBD1	-	17
TGCGCCAGCAGCCAAGATACGGGAGCCGGGGCTGAGCAGTTCTTC	CASSQDTGAGAEQFF	TRBV4-3	TRBJ2-1	-	few	15
TGTGCCAGCAGCCCCGGCACGACAAACTATGGCTACACCTTC	CASSPGTTNYGYTF	TRBV6-6	TRBJ1-2	-	-	14
TGTGCCAGCAGCGGACCTATGCGGCGGGGATGGGACAATGAGCAGTTCTTC	CASSGPMRRGWDNEQFF	TRBV7-6	TRBJ2-1	-	-	17
TGTGCCAGCAAGATCCGGGACAGGGGTGCCCACGAGCAGTACTTC	CASKIRDRGAHEQYF	TRBV28	TRBJ2-7	TRBD1	-	15
TGTGCCAGCAGCGTAGCGCCGGGGACAGGGGGCAGGGAGACCCAGTACTTC	CASSVAPGTGGRETQYF	TRBV9	TRBJ2-5	TRBD1	-	17
TGTGCCTGGAGTGTAGGGACCATTCGGGGGAATGAGCAGTTCTTC	CAWSVGTIRGNEQFF	TRBV30	TRBJ2-1	-	-	15
TGTGCCAGCACCCAACCGGGGACAGCGAACACCGGGGAGCTGTTTTTT	CASTQPGTANTGELFF	TRBV7-6	TRBJ2-2	TRBD1	-	16
TGTGCCAGCAGCCCCAGCGGGACCAAATACAATGAGCAGTTCTTC	CASSPSGTKYNEQFF	TRBV7-9	TRBJ2-1	TRBD2	-	15
TGTGCCTGGAGTCGTGGGGAGGGGACTGAAGCTTTCTTT	CAWSRGEGTEAFF	TRBV30	TRBJ1-1	-	-	13
TGTGCCAGCGGACCCGGGACTAGCATCGACGAGCAGTACTTC	CASGPGTSIDEQYF	TRBV28	TRBJ2-7	TRBD2	few	14